This T cell receptor (beta chain) was recovered during a study of T cell responses to AZD1222 COVID-19 vaccine. TCRdb's table, derived via immunoSEQ multiplex PCR, lists solely in-frame clones and lacks some. The sample lists just under 150,000 clones; 85% to 90% were seen once. Findings of the study overall: Donor demographics were predominantly white British with a female majority; clonal diversity may be underestimated. Per reports, nearly half of all spike-specific TCRs target regions that are unmutated in variants.

On this clone: Its antigen remains unknown.

Pooled samples include second doses given at about 4 or 12 weeks. This CDR3 is 13 amino acids long. Germline V gene sequence: CDR1 LNHDA, CDR2 SQIVND (reference sequence). Trimming took off 5 bases at V and 0 bases at J, with 5 bases between the two ends. Sequences were derived from peripheral blood, sampled 28 days after the second AZD1222 dose. The chain is built from TRBV19 and TRBJ1-3; D unresolved. The TCR comes from an adult who received the AZD1222 COVID-19 vaccine. In DNA form, the CDR3 reads TGTGCCAGTAGTGGGATCTCTGGAAACACCATATATTTT. Protein sequence: CASSGISGNTIYF.